This TCR beta chain was recorded in a study of blood T cells in healthy people across ages. Regarding the study as a whole: Bulk PBMC profiling left naive and antigen-experienced comparisons inconclusive.

Every sample gave at least 5.5 micrograms of total RNA when it was extracted. For this clonotype: Its antigen is unknown. An end of the junction differs from the germline gene, which may be a read error.

A J-beta primer mix and a sample-barcoded 5' primer were used in a second PCR of about 7 to 12 cycles. In TCRdb, the 5' RACE reads were re-called with MiXCR into one record per CDR3 protein. The sample consists of fewer than 900,000 distinct CDR3 sequences, 40% to 45% of them appearing once. CDR1 and CDR2 (germline): SGHAT, FQNNGV. This CDR3 spans 9 amino acids. The TCR originated in a woman aged 55-70 years in good health. The specimen sequenced was blood. V and J are TRBV11-2 and TRBJ1-1, with D hard to call. The CDR3 loop is CASRPEAFF. CDR3 coding DNA: TGTGCCAGCAGACCTGAGGCTTTCTTT.